This TCR beta chain was found in a study of CD8 T cells in ankylosing spondylitis. The study's findings and limits: Matched ankylosing spondylitis synovial fluid reportedly showed significant enrichment of disease-linked clones. Peripheral blood held disease-linked clones only at relatively low frequency, and these were CD8+. Roughly eight highly homologous variants made up a TCR beta motif that seemed to typify ankylosing spondylitis blood. Some motif variants were previously reported in reactive arthritis synovial fluid and blood.

Losses at the gene ends were 0 bases for V and 4 bases for J; bases not matched to a gene: 6. Germline values: CDR1 MNHEY, CDR2 SVGAGI. The CDR3 has 16 residues. In this sample, this clonotype turned up a few times. Antigen unknown. Construction of TCR beta libraries was performed using quantitative 5'-RACE with molecular barcodes. TCRdb re-analysed the 5' RACE reads in MiXCR, keeping a single row per CDR3 protein. The sample records roughly 670,000 distinct CDR3 sequences, roughly 19% being singletons. This TCR was sampled from a male donor with ankylosing spondylitis. The chain has TRBV6-5 and TRBJ2-7; 10 nucleotides match TRBD2. The sequencing input was blood, either unsorted or a sorted T cell fraction (not recorded which). The DNA for the CDR3 is TGTGCCAGCAGTTACTCCTCTAGCGGGAGTCTTTACGAGCAGTACTTC. Protein: CASSYSSSGSLYEQYF.